This T cell receptor beta chain came from a study of CD8 T cells in Susac syndrome. The germline gives CDR1 SEHNR, CDR2 FQNEAQ (reference sequence). V was trimmed by 0 bases and J by 3 bases, leaving 12 bases between them. The CDR3 is 15 residues long. RNA in amounts of roughly 0.5 to 1 ug was reverse transcribed with random hexamers. One entry per CDR3 protein results from TCRdb running MiXCR on the immunoSEQ multiplex PCR reads. The sample consists of around 130,000 distinct CDR3 sequences, 80% of them appearing once. This clonotype has just one count. The specimen was CD8+ T cells from PBMCs. The chain uses TRBV7-9 and TRBJ2-7, with D maybe TRBD2 (5 bases). The TCR was taken from a human donor with multiple sclerosis. DNA of the CDR3: TGTGCCAGCAGCTTAGCTAGCGCACAGATCTACGAGCAGTACTTC. Its protein product is CASSLASAQIYEQYF.